Below are 32 T cell receptor beta chains sequenced from a single sample in a study of T cell responses to AZD1222 COVID-19 vaccine. The assay was immunoSEQ multiplex PCR, and TCRdb's table has in-frame clones only and misses some. Of roughly 140,000 clones listed, about 91% are singletons. Source: peripheral blood, taken on day 0 of AZD1222 vaccination. These receptors were collected from an adult in good health.

The sample holds a few counts of this clone. This chain connects TRBV28 to TRBJ2-7; 8 nucleotides line up with TRBD1. The CDR3 has 14 residues. Trimming at V came to 5 bases and at J to 2 bases, leaving 5 bases not matched to a gene. The V gene's germline CDR1 is MDHEN and CDR2 SYDVKM. CDR3 amino acids: CASSTYRGTYEQYF. The CDR3 DNA follows: TGTGCCAGCAGTACCTACAGGGGGACCTACGAGCAGTACTTC.

The V gene is TRBV10-3, the J gene TRBJ1-1; 7 nucleotides match TRBD1. Germline V gene sequence: CDR1 ENHRY, CDR2 SYGVKD. CDR3 size: 14 residues. V was clipped by 7 bases and J by 0 bases; unmatched bases: 5. Written as DNA, the CDR3 is TGTGCCATCAAAGGGACAGTTCTGAACACTGAAGCTTTCTTT. Amino acid sequence: CAIKGTVLNTEAFF.

V is TRBV27 and J is TRBJ2-5, with 9 bases fitting TRBD2. This CDR3 comprises 13 residues. CDR1 is MNHEY, CDR2 SMNVEV, per germline (reference sequence). The V gene end was trimmed by 7 bases and the J gene end by 4 bases; junction bases not matched to a gene: 4. CDR3 residues: CASTAGGGETQYF. The CDR3, as DNA: TGTGCCAGCACGGCGGGAGGGGGAGAGACCCAGTACTTC.

The rearrangement uses TRBV5-1 and TRBJ2-7, with D possibly called TRBD1 or TRBD2 (5 bases each). CDR1 and CDR2 (germline): SGHRS, YFSETQ. V lost 5 bases and J lost 0, with 27 bases in between. The CDR3 totals 19 residues. CDR3 nucleotide sequence: TGCGCCAGCAGACCCACCGGGACCGATCACAAAAGGAGCTCCTACGAGCAGTACTTC. Translating it yields CASRPTGTDHKRSSYEQYF.

The chain recombines TRBV7-2 with TRBJ2-7; no firm D call. Germline lookup yields CDR1 SGHTA and CDR2 FQGNSA. Trimming took 1 base from V and 4 from J, leaving 8 bases between them. This CDR3 is 13 amino acids long. This CDR3 is CASSLGRLYEQYF. DNA for the CDR3: TGTGCCAGCAGCTTAGGCCGGCTTTACGAGCAGTACTTC. Looking up the rest from reference TRBV7-2 and TRBJ2-7 gives the full variable domain: GAGVSQSPSNKVTEKGKDVELRCDPISGHTALYWYRQSLGQGLEFLIYFQGNSAPDKSGLPSDRFSAERTGGSVSTLTIQRTQQEDSAVYLCASSLGRLYEQYFGPGTRLTVT.

V usage is TRBV19 and J usage is TRBJ1-5; the D gene is possibly TRBD1 (5 bases). Trimming took 7 bases from V and 2 from J, leaving 12 bases between them. CDR3 length equals 14 residues. Germline values: CDR1 LNHDA, CDR2 SQIVND (reference sequence). The CDR3, as DNA: TGTGCCAGTACGGCAGGGTGGCGCAATCAGCCCCAGCATTTT. Its protein is CASTAGWRNQPQHF.

This sequence joins TRBV6-2 or TRBV6-3 and TRBJ1-5; no clear D gene. V was shortened by 5 bases and J by 1 base, with 9 bases between the two germline ends. This CDR3 is 14 amino acids long. CDR1 MNHEY and CDR2 SVGEGT come from the germline V gene. CDR3 DNA sequence: TGTGCCAGCAGTACGACGCGAAGCAATCAGCCCCAGCATTTT. Protein sequence: CASSTTRSNQPQHF.

This clone was seen only once. This chain connects TRBV3-1 (or the pseudogene TRBV3-2) to TRBJ1-2; the D is unclear. Germline V gives CDR1 LGHDT, CDR2 YNNKEL (reference sequence). CDR3 length: 14 amino acids. The germline V and J ends were trimmed by 2 bases and 5 bases, with 12 bases remaining between them. CDR3: CASSQIGQAYGYTF. CDR3 bases: TGTGCCAGCAGCCAAATCGGGCAGGCTTATGGCTACACCTTC.

V usage is TRBV29-1 and J usage is TRBJ1-1; D is ambiguous. With 4 bases removed from V and 0 bases from J, the gap between germline ends came to 9 bases. There are 13 residues in the CDR3. Germline CDR1 reads SQVTM; CDR2 reads ANQGSEA. CDR3 loop: CSVGSGMNTEAFF. The CDR3 region has the DNA TGCAGCGTTGGTTCTGGGATGAACACTGAAGCTTTCTTT.

The chain carries TRBV6-5 and TRBJ1-1; D uncertain. CDR3 size: 16 residues. Germline V gene data show CDR1 as MNHEY and CDR2 as SVGAGI. Deletions cut 0 bases from V and 0 bases from J, with 11 bases between. The CDR3 protein is CASSYSRQDLNTEAFF. As DNA, the CDR3 is TGTGCCAGCAGTTACTCGAGGCAGGACCTGAACACTGAAGCTTTCTTT.

This chain uses TRBV19 with TRBJ1-1, with TRBD1 matching over 8 bases. The CDR3 sequence is 14 residues long. CDR1 and CDR2 from the germline V gene are LNHDA and SQIVND (reference sequence). The ends lost 7 bases at V and 11 bases at J; junction bases unmatched: 15. The CDR3 coding sequence is TGTGCCAGTACTACCCTCGGGACAGGACACGTCGCTTTCTTT. Its protein is CASTTLGTGHVAFF.

The chain links TRBV9 to TRBJ2-1, with TRBD2 as a possible D gene (6 bases). Between the trimmed V and J ends, which lost 3 bases and 12 bases, there was a span of 22 bases. The CDR3 totals 15 residues. Germline values: CDR1 SGDLS, CDR2 YYNGEE. The CDR3 loop is CASSAGSPTIGGQFF. The CDR3 nucleotides are TGTGCCAGCAGCGCCGGGAGCCCGACTATCGGTGGGCAGTTCTTC.

The chain links TRBV27 to TRBJ2-3; TRBD2 matches 7 bases. J lost 2 bases, V lost 6 bases, and 11 bases had no gene match. The CDR3 has 16 amino acids. Germline assignment: CDR1 MNHEY and CDR2 SMNVEV (reference sequence). The CDR3 nucleotides read TGTGCCAGCAGGAAGGCGGCGGGAGAAACCACAGATACGCAGTATTTT. Its translation: CASRKAAGETTDTQYF.

The chain has TRBV27 and TRBJ2-3; TRBD1 agrees at 7 bases. This CDR3 comprises 13 residues. Germline values: CDR1 MNHEY, CDR2 SMNVEV (reference sequence). With 2 bases clipped from V and 6 bases from J, the junction kept 2 bases outside the gene matches. The CDR3 DNA is TGTGCCAGCAGTTTAGGCAGGGGGGATACGCAGTATTTT. Encoded protein: CASSLGRGDTQYF.

The CDR3 region has the DNA TGCGCCAGCAGGGCGGGACTAGCGGGGTCCTACGAGCAGTACTTC. This gives the protein CASRAGLAGSYEQYF. The chain combines TRBV4-3 with TRBJ2-7; TRBD2 aligns across 13 bases. V shed 6 bases, J shed 1 base, and the junction held 3 bases outside the gene matches. Germline values: CDR1 LGHNA, CDR2 YSLEER. The CDR3 runs 15 residues.

This chain uses TRBV7-9 with TRBJ2-7, with D maybe TRBD2 (5 bases). The V end lost 3 bases, the J end lost 3 bases, and 21 bases lay between the germline ends. Germline loops: CDR1 SEHNR, CDR2 FQNEAQ (reference sequence). CDR3 length: 17 amino acids. The DNA of the CDR3 is TGTGCCAGCAGCTTCTACCTAGGAAGCGGACGGCACTACGAGCAGTACTTC. It encodes CASSFYLGSGRHYEQYF. Based on the CDR3 plus reference TRBV7-9 and TRBJ2-7, the full variable domain is DTGVSQNPRHKITKRGQNVTFRCDPISEHNRLYWYRQTLGQGPEFLTYFQNEAQLEKSRLLSDRFSAERPKGSFSTLEIQRTEQGDSAMYLCASSFYLGSGRHYEQYFGPGTRLTVT.

The gene calls are TRBV14 and TRBJ1-2, with TRBD1 identical over 7 bases. The length of the CDR3 is 16 residues. Trimming took 0 bases from V and 6 from J; bases not matched to a gene: 10. Per germline, CDR1 SGHDN and CDR2 FVKESK. CDR3 nucleotides: TGTGCCAGCAGCCAAGATGTTCTCGGAGGACAGGATGGCTACACCTTC. Encoded protein: CASSQDVLGGQDGYTF. Looking up the rest from reference TRBV14 and TRBJ1-2 gives the full variable domain: EAGVTQFPSHSVIEKGQTVTLRCDPISGHDNLYWYRRVMGKEIKFLLHFVKESKQDESGMPNNRFLAERTGGTYSTLKVQPAELEDSGVYFCASSQDVLGGQDGYTFGSGTRLTVV.

The sample holds one count of this clone. This chain joins TRBV28 and TRBJ2-2, with D maybe TRBD1 (6 bases). The germline gives CDR1 MDHEN, CDR2 SYDVKM. The CDR3 length is 15 residues. V lost 2 bases to trimming and J lost 3 bases, with 10 bases between them. This CDR3 reads CASSLRAGDTGELFF. Written as DNA, the CDR3 is TGTGCCAGCAGTTTAAGGGCAGGGGACACCGGGGAGCTGTTTTTT.

The V gene is TRBV5-1, the J gene TRBJ2-7, with D perhaps TRBD2 (6 bases). Germline CDR1 is SGHRS and CDR2 is YFSETQ. This CDR3 spans 14 amino acids. V shed 3 bases and J shed 6 bases, with 16 bases lying between them. CDR3 sequence: CASSSPGGASEQYF. CDR3 sequence (DNA): TGCGCCAGCAGCTCCCCTGGAGGGGCGTCCGAGCAGTACTTC.

The V call is TRBV28, the J call TRBJ2-7, with D perhaps matching TRBD2 (5 bases). Germline values: CDR1 MDHEN, CDR2 SYDVKM. CDR3 length: 15 amino acids. V lost 2 bases to trimming and J lost 5 bases, with 16 bases between them. The CDR3 bases are TGTGCCAGCAGTTTAAGGCGGGCGGGTCTCGACGAGCAGTACTTC. It encodes CASSLRRAGLDEQYF.

This chain connects TRBV9 to TRBJ1-2, with D maybe TRBD1 (6 bases). V shed 9 bases and J shed 7 bases, with 16 bases lying between them. The CDR3 runs to 12 residues. Germline V gene sequence: CDR1 SGDLS, CDR2 YYNGEE. The CDR3 region is CATYDRYGGYTF. CDR3 nucleotide sequence: TGTGCCACCTATGACAGGTACGGTGGCTACACCTTC.

This clone was seen just once. V is TRBV6-5 and J is TRBJ1-5, with D hard to call. V was trimmed by 6 bases and J by 2 bases, leaving 8 bases between them. There are 13 residues in the CDR3. Germline V CDR1 and CDR2: MNHEY, SVGAGI. In nucleotides, the CDR3 is TGTGCCAGCAGATTGAGCCGCAATCAGCCCCAGCATTTT. Translation gives CASRLSRNQPQHF.

The chain joins TRBV5-1 to TRBJ1-1; D is undetermined. V dropped 4 bases and J dropped 0 bases, with 16 bases sitting between them. The CDR3 runs 16 residues. CDR1 SGHRS and CDR2 YFSETQ come from the germline V gene. The CDR3 reads CASSPLGVQMNTEAFF. CDR3 nucleotide sequence: TGCGCCAGCAGCCCGCTCGGTGTCCAGATGAACACTGAAGCTTTCTTT.

The rearrangement joins TRBV30 to TRBJ2-2; D gene uncertain. Looked up from germline, CDR1 is GTSNPN and CDR2 is SVGIG (reference sequence). The V gene lost 4 bases and the J gene lost 5 bases, with 8 bases spanning the gap. The CDR3 length is 12 residues. The DNA for the CDR3 is TGTGCCTGGAACCCGAGGACCGGGGAGCTGTTTTTT. It encodes CAWNPRTGELFF.

The CDR3 nucleotides are TGTGCCAGCAGCGGAGTACACGACACCGGGGAGCTGTTTTTT. It specifies CASSGVHDTGELFF. V and J are TRBV9 and TRBJ2-2, with D unresolved. V lost 3 bases, J lost 3 bases, and 9 bases lay in between. The germline V gene encodes CDR1 SGDLS and CDR2 YYNGEE. CDR3 length equals 14 residues.

The V call is TRBV30, the J call TRBJ1-1; the D is unclear. The germline V and J ends were trimmed by 2 bases and 2 bases, with 6 bases remaining between them. The V gene's germline CDR1 is GTSNPN and CDR2 SVGIG (reference sequence). The CDR3 contains 12 residues. This CDR3 reads CAWSPINTEAFF. The CDR3 DNA follows: TGTGCCTGGAGTCCCATTAACACTGAAGCTTTCTTT.

The count of this clone is one. This chain uses TRBV9 with TRBJ1-1; 11 bases align to TRBD1. Trimming took 4 bases from V and 6 from J; bases not matched to a gene: 5. CDR1 and CDR2 from the germline V gene are SGDLS and YYNGEE. The CDR3 length is 14 residues. The CDR3 sequence is CASSPSGQGAEAFF. The CDR3 DNA sequence: TGTGCCAGCAGCCCCTCGGGACAGGGGGCTGAAGCTTTCTTT.

This chain joins TRBV19 and TRBJ2-5; 8 bases fit TRBD1. Germline CDR1 reads LNHDA; CDR2 reads SQIVND (reference sequence). With 3 bases clipped from V and 1 base from J, the junction kept 4 bases outside the gene matches. This CDR3 is 15 amino acids long. CDR3 coding DNA: TGTGCCAGTAGTATGGAGACAGGGGTCCAAGAGACCCAGTACTTC. It codes for CASSMETGVQETQYF.

The rearrangement joins TRBV9 to TRBJ2-5, with D possibly TRBD2 on 5 matching bases. The CDR3 runs 16 residues. V gave up 4 bases and J gave up 1 base, with 17 bases separating them. CDR1 SGDLS and CDR2 YYNGEE come from the germline V gene. In DNA form, the CDR3 reads TGTGCCAGCAGCAAGAGGTTTGAGGGCCTCCAAGAGACCCAGTACTTC. It specifies CASSKRFEGLQETQYF.

The V and J genes are TRBV28 and TRBJ2-7; a possible D gene is TRBD2 (6 bases). Germline V CDR1 and CDR2: MDHEN, SYDVKM. This CDR3 is 12 amino acids long. The germline V and J ends were trimmed by 7 bases and 1 base, with 8 bases remaining between them. The CDR3 bases are TGTGCCAGCATGCGGGGATCCTACGAGCAGTACTTC. This gives the protein CASMRGSYEQYF.

The rearrangement joins TRBV6-2 or TRBV6-3 to TRBJ2-1; D is ambiguous. Germline V gene data show CDR1 as MNHEY and CDR2 as SVGEGT. V lost 3 bases and J lost 5, with 17 bases in between. The CDR3 spans 16 residues. CDR3 in DNA: TGTGCCAGCAGTTATTATCTGGGTAGAAGGGACAATGAGCAGTTCTTC. Translating gives CASSYYLGRRDNEQFF.

The V and J genes are TRBV11-2 and TRBJ2-2; the D gene is possibly TRBD1 (5 bases). The CDR3 is 15 residues long. V lost 5 bases, J lost 2 bases, and 12 bases lay in between. The germline CDR1 and CDR2 sequences are SGHAT and FQNNGV. CDR3 sequence (DNA): TGTGCCAGCAGCCCTGGGGCAGTCAACACCGGGGAGCTGTTTTTT. Protein sequence: CASSPGAVNTGELFF.